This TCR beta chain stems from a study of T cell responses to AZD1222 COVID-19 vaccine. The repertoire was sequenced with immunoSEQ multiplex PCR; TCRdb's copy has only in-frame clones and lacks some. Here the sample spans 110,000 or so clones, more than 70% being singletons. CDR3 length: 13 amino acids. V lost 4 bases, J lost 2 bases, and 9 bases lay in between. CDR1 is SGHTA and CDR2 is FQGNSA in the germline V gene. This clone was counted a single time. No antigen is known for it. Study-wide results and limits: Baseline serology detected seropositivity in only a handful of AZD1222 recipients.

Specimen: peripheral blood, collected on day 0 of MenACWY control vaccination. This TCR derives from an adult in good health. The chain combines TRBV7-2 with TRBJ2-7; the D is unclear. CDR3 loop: CASSWYNAYEQYF. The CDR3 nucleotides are TGTGCCAGCAGCTGGTACAACGCCTACGAGCAGTACTTC. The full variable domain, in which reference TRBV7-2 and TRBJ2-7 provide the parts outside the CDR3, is GAGVSQSPSNKVTEKGKDVELRCDPISGHTALYWYRQSLGQGLEFLIYFQGNSAPDKSGLPSDRFSAERTGGSVSTLTIQRTQQEDSAVYLCASSWYNAYEQYFGPGTRLTVT.